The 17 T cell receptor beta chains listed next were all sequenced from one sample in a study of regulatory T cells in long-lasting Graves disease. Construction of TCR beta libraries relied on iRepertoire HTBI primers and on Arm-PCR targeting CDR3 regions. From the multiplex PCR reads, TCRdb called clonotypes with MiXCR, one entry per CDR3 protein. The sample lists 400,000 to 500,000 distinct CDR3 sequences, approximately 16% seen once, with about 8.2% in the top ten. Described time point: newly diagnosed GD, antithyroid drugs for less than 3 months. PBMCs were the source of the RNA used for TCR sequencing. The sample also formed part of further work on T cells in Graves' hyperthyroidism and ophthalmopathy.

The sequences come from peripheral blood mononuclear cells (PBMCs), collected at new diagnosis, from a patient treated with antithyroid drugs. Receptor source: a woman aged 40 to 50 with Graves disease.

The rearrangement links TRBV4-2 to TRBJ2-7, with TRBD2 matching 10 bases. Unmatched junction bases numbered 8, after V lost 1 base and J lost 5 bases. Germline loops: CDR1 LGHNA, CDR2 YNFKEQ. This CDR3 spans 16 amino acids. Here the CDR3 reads CASSQVVASGSHEQYF. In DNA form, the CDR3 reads TGTGCCAGCAGCCAAGTGGTAGCTAGCGGGAGCCACGAGCAGTACTTC.

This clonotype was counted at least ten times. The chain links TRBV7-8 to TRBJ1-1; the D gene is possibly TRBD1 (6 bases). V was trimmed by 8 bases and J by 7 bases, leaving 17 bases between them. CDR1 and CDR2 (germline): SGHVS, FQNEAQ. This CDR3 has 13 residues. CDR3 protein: CASAPGANLEAFF. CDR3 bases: TGTGCCAGCGCCCCAGGGGCCAACCTTGAAGCTTTCTTT.

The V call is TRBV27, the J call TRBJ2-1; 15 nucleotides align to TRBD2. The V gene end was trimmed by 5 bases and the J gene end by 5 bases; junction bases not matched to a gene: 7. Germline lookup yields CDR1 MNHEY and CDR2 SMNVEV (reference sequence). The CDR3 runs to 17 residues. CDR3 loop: CASSPEGLAGGDNEQFF. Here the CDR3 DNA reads TGTGCCAGCAGTCCAGAGGGACTAGCGGGAGGAGACAATGAGCAGTTCTTC.

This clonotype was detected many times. In DNA, the CDR3 is TGTGCCAGCAGCTTAGATCTAGACAATGAGCAGTTCTTC. It translates to CASSLDLDNEQFF. This chain connects TRBV11-2 to TRBJ2-1; D ambiguous. Germline V CDR1 and CDR2: SGHAT, FQNNGV. CDR3 length: 13 amino acids. V was clipped by 0 bases and J by 5 bases, with 5 bases between them.

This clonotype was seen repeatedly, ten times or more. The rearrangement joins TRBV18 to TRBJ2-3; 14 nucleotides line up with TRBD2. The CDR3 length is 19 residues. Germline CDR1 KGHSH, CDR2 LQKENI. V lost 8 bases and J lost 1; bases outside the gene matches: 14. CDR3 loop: CASEPGTGLAGVGTDTQYF. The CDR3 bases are TGTGCCAGCGAACCCGGGACGGGACTAGCGGGAGTGGGCACAGATACGCAGTATTTT.

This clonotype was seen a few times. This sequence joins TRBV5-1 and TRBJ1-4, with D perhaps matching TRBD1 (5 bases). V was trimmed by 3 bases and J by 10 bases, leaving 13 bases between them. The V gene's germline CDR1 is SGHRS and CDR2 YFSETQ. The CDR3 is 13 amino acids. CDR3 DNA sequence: TGCGCCAGCAGCTCCGACGCGGGGGGAAAACTGTTTTTT. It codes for CASSSDAGGKLFF.

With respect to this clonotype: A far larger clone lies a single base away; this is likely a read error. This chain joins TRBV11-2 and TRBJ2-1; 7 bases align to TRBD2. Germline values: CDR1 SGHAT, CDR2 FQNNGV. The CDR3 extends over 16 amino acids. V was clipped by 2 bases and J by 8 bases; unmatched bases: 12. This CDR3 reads CASSLSPYGGGDEQFF. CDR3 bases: TGTGCCAGCAGCTTATCTCCCTATGGGGGGGGGGATGAGCAGTTCTTC. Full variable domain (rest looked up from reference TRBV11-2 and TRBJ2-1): EAGVAQSPRYKIIEKRQSVAFWCNPISGHATLYWYQQILGQGPKLLIQFQNNGVVDDSQLPKDRFSAERLKGVDSTLKIQPAKLEDSAVYLCASSLSPYGGGDEQFFGPGTRLTVL.

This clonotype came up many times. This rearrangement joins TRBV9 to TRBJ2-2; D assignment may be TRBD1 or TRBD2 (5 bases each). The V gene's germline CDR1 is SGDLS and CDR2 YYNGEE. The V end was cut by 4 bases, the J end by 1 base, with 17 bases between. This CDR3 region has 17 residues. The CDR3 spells CASSKPSRGENTGELFF. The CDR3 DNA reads TGTGCCAGCAGCAAGCCTAGCCGAGGGGAGAACACCGGGGAGCTGTTTTTT.

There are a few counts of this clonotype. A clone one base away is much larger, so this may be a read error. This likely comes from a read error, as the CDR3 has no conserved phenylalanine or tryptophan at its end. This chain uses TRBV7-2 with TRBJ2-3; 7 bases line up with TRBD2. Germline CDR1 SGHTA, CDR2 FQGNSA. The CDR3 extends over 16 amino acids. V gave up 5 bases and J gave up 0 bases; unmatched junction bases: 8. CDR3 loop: CASSHWEGYSTDTQYL. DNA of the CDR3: TGTGCCAGCAGCCATTGGGAGGGTTATAGCACAGATACGCAGTATCTT.

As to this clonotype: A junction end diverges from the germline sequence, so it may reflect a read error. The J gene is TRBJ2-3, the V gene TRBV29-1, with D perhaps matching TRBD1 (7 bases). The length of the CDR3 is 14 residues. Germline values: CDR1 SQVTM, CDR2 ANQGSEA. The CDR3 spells CSVERDRGTDMQYF. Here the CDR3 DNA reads TGCAGCGTTGAGCGGGACAGAGGGACAGATATGCAGTATTTT.

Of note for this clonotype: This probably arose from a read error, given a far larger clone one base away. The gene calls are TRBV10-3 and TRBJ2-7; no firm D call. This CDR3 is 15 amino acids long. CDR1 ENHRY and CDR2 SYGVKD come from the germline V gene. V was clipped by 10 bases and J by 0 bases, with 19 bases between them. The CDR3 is CASSLMDLSSYEQYF. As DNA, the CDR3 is TGTGCCAGCAGCTTGATGGACCTTAGCTCCTACGAGCAGTACTTC.

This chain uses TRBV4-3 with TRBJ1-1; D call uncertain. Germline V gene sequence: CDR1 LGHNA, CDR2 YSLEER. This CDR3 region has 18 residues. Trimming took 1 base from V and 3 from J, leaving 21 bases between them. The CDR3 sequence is CASSQAPGIGKSDTEAFF. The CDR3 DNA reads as TGCGCCAGCAGCCAAGCCCCGGGGATCGGGAAGTCTGACACTGAAGCTTTCTTT.

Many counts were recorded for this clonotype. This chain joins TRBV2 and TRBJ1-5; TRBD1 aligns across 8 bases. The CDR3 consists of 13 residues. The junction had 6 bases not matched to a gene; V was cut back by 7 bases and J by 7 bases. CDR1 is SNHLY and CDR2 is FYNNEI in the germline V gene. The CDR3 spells CASTQGARQPQHF. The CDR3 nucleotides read TGTGCCAGCACCCAGGGGGCAAGGCAGCCCCAGCATTTT.

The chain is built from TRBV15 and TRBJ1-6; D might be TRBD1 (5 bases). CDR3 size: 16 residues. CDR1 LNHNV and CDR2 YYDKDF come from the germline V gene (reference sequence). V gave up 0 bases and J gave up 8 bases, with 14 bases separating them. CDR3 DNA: TGTGCCACCAGCAGAGATTGGGACCCCATTGATTCACCCCTCCACTTT. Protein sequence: CATSRDWDPIDSPLHF.

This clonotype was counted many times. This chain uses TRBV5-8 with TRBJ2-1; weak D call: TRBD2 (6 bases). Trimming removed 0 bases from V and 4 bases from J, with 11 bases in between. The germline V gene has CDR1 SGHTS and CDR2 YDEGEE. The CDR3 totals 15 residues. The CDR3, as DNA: TGTGCCAGCAGCTTGGTGGGGAGGAATTACAATGAGCAGTTCTTC. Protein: CASSLVGRNYNEQFF.

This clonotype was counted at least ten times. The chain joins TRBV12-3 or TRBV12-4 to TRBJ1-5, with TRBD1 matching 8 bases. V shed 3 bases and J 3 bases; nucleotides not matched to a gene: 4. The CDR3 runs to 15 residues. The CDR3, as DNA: TGTGCCAGCAGTTTCACAGGGGGGACCAATCAGCCCCAGCATTTT. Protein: CASSFTGGTNQPQHF.

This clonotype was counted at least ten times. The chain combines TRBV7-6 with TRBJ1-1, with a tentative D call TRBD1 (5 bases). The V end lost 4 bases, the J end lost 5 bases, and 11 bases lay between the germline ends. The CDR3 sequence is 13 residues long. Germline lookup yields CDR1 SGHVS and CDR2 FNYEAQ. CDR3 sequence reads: CASSWGGETEAFF. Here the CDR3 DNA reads TGTGCCAGCAGCTGGGGGGGGGAGACTGAAGCTTTCTTT. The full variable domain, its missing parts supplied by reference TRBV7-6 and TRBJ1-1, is GAGVSQSPRYKVTKRGQDVALRCDPISGHVSLYWYRQALGQGPEFLTYFNYEAQQDKSGLPNDRFSAERPEGSISTLTIQRTEQRDSAMYRCASSWGGETEAFFGQGTRLTVV.